This TCR beta chain was sequenced for a study of CD8 T cells in ankylosing spondylitis (dated by TCRdb to the late 2010s). Broadly, across the study: The study profiled T cell receptor beta repertoires in healthy donors and ankylosing spondylitis patients to find disease-linked TCR variants. Samples of peripheral blood were taken, and for ankylosing spondylitis patients, synovial fluid was collected as well. The full study cohort was made up of 25 ankylosing spondylitis patients and 108 healthy donors.

Reads for this sample came from an Illumina HiSeq 2500. Quantitative 5'-RACE with molecular barcodes was used to prepare TCR beta libraries. The study's processing was this. A new computational method based on a probabilistic model of VDJ rearrangement was used to identify disease-linked TCR variants. TCRdb reprocessing: public reads trimmed at Q25 with fastp, clones called with MiXCR, in-frame beta chains kept. Each CDR3 protein appears once, grouped with its most common genes and DNA. The V and J calls were not made by the authors but by TCRdb's processing. Recorded for this sample are 500,000 or so distinct CDR3 sequences; 5.3% of them occurred a single time. Roughly 3.2% of the sample lies in the top ten. Points on this clonotype: The antigen this receptor binds is unknown. Qualities for individual bases were not recorded, and no much larger clone is one base off.

There are 12 amino acids in the CDR3, from cysteine to phenylalanine inclusive. Just CDR3 DNA is preserved here, 36 bases in frame from base 1. V and J lose 2 bases and 7 bases, and a span of 9 bases separates them. From a lookup of the germline V gene (reference sequence), CDR1 and CDR2 are SEHNR and FQNEAQ. The paper as a whole reports these results and caveats: Significant enrichment of the disease-linked clones was reported in matched synovial fluid samples from ankylosing spondylitis patients. Blood from ankylosing spondylitis patients appeared to be characterized by a TCR beta motif made up of under 10 highly homologous amino acid variants. Some TCR beta motif variants had previously been reported in synovial fluid and blood of reactive arthritis patients, which suggested common disease-initiation mechanisms. The disease-linked clones showed a CD8+ phenotype and occurred at relatively low frequencies in peripheral blood.

The material sequenced was blood, either unsorted or a sorted T cell fraction (not recorded which). The V gene is TRBV7-9 and the J gene is TRBJ2-7; 6 matching bases give a weak D call of TRBD2. The source of this sequence is a male donor with ankylosing spondylitis. The CDR3 loop reads CASSLYGGEQYF. The sequence in DNA is TGTGCCAGCAGCTTATACGGAGGGGAGCAGTACTTC.